The 13 T cell receptor beta chains reported below all come from one sample, sequenced in a study of blood T cell repertoires in COVID-19. Only in-frame clones appear in the TCRdb table, and some are missing; sequencing was by immunoSEQ multiplex PCR. The top ten clones hold 1.3% of a sample with just under 300,000 clones, around nine tenths of them seen once. The source material was peripheral blood. The receptors here all came from a man between 65 and 85 years old with acute or convalescent COVID-19.

As for this clone: Other DNA sequences in the same sample also yield this CDR3. V gene TRBV19 combines with J gene TRBJ2-1; D uncertain. CDR3 length: 13 amino acids. CDR1 and CDR2 from the germline V gene are LNHDA and SQIVND (reference sequence). V lost 4 bases to trimming and J lost 3 bases, with 7 bases between them. The chain's CDR3 is CASSTGNYNEQFF. DNA for the CDR3: TGTGCCAGTAGTACAGGCAACTACAATGAGCAGTTCTTC.

The V and J genes are TRBV19 and TRBJ2-3; D might be TRBD2 (6 bases). Germline lookup yields CDR1 LNHDA and CDR2 SQIVND (reference sequence). The CDR3 is 12 amino acids. Trimming took off 6 bases at V and 5 bases at J, with 9 bases between the two ends. Here the CDR3 DNA reads TGTGCCAGTAGCCTAGCGCAAGATACGCAGTATTTT. Residues: CASSLAQDTQYF.

The rearrangement joins TRBV15 to TRBJ2-7; TRBD2 matches 7 bases. The CDR3 loop spans 15 amino acids. V shed 1 base and J 4 bases; nucleotides not matched to a gene: 7. Per the germline V gene, CDR1 is LNHNV and CDR2 is YYDKDF (reference sequence). The CDR3: CATSRASGMAYEQYF. CDR3 DNA sequence: TGTGCCACCAGCAGAGCCAGCGGGATGGCGTACGAGCAGTACTTC.

The V and J genes are TRBV28 and TRBJ1-3; TRBD1 might be the D (5 bases). V shed 3 bases and J shed 0 bases, with 12 bases lying between them. This CDR3 has 16 residues. Germline V CDR1 and CDR2: MDHEN, SYDVKM. The CDR3 reads CASSLGRALSGNTIYF. Written as DNA, the CDR3 is TGTGCCAGCAGTTTGGGCAGGGCCCTCTCTGGAAACACCATATATTTT.

The genes are TRBV10-3 and TRBJ1-2; no clear D. The CDR3 is 14 amino acids. Germline V CDR1 and CDR2: ENHRY, SYGVKD. V was cut by 3 bases and J by 5 bases, with 13 bases left in between. The CDR3 spells CAISDNLDSYGYTF. The CDR3, as DNA: TGTGCCATCAGTGATAATCTAGACTCTTATGGCTACACCTTC.

V is TRBV20-1 and J is TRBJ2-5; D not resolved. The V gene lost 3 bases and the J gene lost 1 base, with 15 bases spanning the gap. The CDR3 length is 15 residues. Germline-derived CDR1 and CDR2 are DFQATT and SNEGSKA (reference sequence). The CDR3 sequence: CSASKRSVTQETQYF. In DNA form, the CDR3 reads TGCAGTGCTAGTAAGCGTTCGGTTACCCAAGAGACCCAGTACTTC.

The chain recombines TRBV19 with TRBJ1-1; D is possibly TRBD1 (6 bases). Germline CDR1 reads LNHDA; CDR2 reads SQIVND (reference sequence). The CDR3 sequence is 13 residues long. The V end was cut by 2 bases, the J end by 7 bases, with 11 bases between. The CDR3 DNA sequence: TGTGCCAGTAGTATATTGGGGGCAGGTGAAGCTTTCTTT. Protein sequence: CASSILGAGEAFF. The full variable domain, with the rest looked up from reference TRBV19 and TRBJ1-1, is DGGITQSPKYLFRKEGQNVTLSCEQNLNHDAMYWYRQDPGQGLRLIYYSQIVNDFQKGDIAEGYSVSREKKESFPLTVTSAQKNPTAFYLCASSILGAGEAFFGQGTRLTVV.

V usage is TRBV9 and J usage is TRBJ2-5, with D possibly being TRBD2 (7 bases). Per the germline V gene, CDR1 is SGDLS and CDR2 is YYNGEE. The CDR3 consists of 15 residues. V was pared by 1 base and J by 2 bases, with 12 bases between. The CDR3 reads CASSVLQGGQETQYF. As DNA, the CDR3 is TGTGCCAGCAGCGTATTACAGGGAGGGCAAGAGACCCAGTACTTC.

The chain combines TRBV21-1 with TRBJ1-6; the table's D call, TRBD1, was not checked against the DNA. TRBV21-1 corresponds to a pseudogene. The CDR3 contains 20 residues. In DNA, the CDR3 is TGTGCCAGCAGCAAAATTCGCCCCCTACAGGGGGCCTGGTATAATTCACCCCTCCACTTT. Translated, it gives CASSKIRPLQGAWYNSPLHF.

The genes are TRBV7-9 and TRBJ1-5; unclear D gene. Trimming stripped 4 bases from V and 7 bases from J, with 8 bases between. The CDR3 consists of 12 residues. Germline V gene lookup returns CDR1 SEHNR and CDR2 FQNEAQ (reference sequence). This CDR3 is CASSSGGQPQHF. CDR3 bases: TGTGCCAGCAGCTCCGGCGGGCAGCCCCAGCATTTT.

The J gene is TRBJ2-5, the V gene TRBV29-1, with 9 bases identical to TRBD1. The junction had 30 bases not matched to a gene; V was cut back by 1 base and J by 3 bases. Germline V gene data show CDR1 as SQVTM and CDR2 as ANQGSEA. This CDR3 spans 23 amino acids. The CDR3 reads CSVEAFPPGTGWRRGWGKETQYF. CDR3 DNA: TGCAGCGTTGAAGCCTTCCCCCCGGGGACAGGGTGGCGCCGAGGCTGGGGAAAAGAGACCCAGTACTTC.

The chain couples TRBV7-2 to TRBJ1-2; 8 bases are a match to TRBD1. The trim removed 4 bases at V and 6 bases at J, leaving 4 bases unmatched. The CDR3 covers 13 residues. The germline gives CDR1 SGHTA, CDR2 FQGNSA. The CDR3 region is CASSYGQGNGYTF. The CDR3 DNA sequence: TGTGCCAGCAGCTACGGACAGGGCAATGGCTACACCTTC.

This rearrangement joins TRBV28 to TRBJ1-1; D uncertain. The CDR3 has 12 residues. The V gene lost 3 bases and the J gene lost 9 bases, with 11 bases spanning the gap. Germline V lookup: CDR1 MDHEN, CDR2 SYDVKM. CDR3 DNA: TGTGCCAGCAGTTTGTACAGAACTCAAGCTTTCTTT. Translating it yields CASSLYRTQAFF.